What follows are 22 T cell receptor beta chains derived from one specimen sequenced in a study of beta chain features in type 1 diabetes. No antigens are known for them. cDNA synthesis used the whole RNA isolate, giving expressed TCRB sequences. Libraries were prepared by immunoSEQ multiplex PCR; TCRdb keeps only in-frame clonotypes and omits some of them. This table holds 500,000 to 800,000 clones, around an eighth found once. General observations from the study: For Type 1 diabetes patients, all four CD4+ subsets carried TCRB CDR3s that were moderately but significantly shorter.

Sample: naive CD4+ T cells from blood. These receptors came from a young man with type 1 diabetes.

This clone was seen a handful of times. DNA of the CDR3: TGTGCCAGCAGCTCCGGACTAGCGGGGGACCCGAAGGGGAATGAGCAGTTCTTC. Residues: CASSSGLAGDPKGNEQFF. The chain has TRBV7-2 and TRBJ2-1; 13 bases line up with TRBD2. The CDR3 covers 18 residues. V shed 4 bases and J 7 bases; nucleotides not matched to a gene: 13. Germline CDR1 reads SGHTA; CDR2 reads FQGNSA.

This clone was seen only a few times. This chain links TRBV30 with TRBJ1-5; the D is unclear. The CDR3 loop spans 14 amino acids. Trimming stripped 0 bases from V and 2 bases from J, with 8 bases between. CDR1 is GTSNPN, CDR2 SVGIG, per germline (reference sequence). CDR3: CAWSVGSGNQPQHF. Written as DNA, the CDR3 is TGTGCCTGGAGTGTAGGTTCCGGCAATCAGCCCCAGCATTTT.

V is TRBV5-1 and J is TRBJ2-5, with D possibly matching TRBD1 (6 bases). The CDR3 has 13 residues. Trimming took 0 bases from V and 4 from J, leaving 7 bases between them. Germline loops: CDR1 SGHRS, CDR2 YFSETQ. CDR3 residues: CASSLDRAETQYF. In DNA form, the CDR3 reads TGCGCCAGCAGCTTGGACAGGGCAGAGACCCAGTACTTC.

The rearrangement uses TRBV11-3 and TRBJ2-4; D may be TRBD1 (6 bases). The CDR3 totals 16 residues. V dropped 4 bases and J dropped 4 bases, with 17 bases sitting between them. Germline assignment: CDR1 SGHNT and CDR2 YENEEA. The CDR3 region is CASSSPRDILKNIQYF. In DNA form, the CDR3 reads TGTGCCAGCAGCTCGCCGAGGGACATCCTGAAAAACATTCAGTACTTC. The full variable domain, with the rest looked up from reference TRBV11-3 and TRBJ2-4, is EAGVVQSPRYKIIEKKQPVAFWCNPISGHNTLYWYLQNLGQGPELLIRYENEEAVDDSQLPKDRFSAERLKGVDSTLKIQPAELGDSAVYLCASSSPRDILKNIQYFGAGTRLSVL.

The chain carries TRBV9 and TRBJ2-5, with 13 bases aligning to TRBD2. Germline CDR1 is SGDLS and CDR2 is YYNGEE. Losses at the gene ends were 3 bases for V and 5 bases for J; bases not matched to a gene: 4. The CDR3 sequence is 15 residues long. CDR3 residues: CASSAGLAGRETQYF. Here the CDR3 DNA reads TGTGCCAGCAGCGCGGGACTAGCGGGGAGGGAGACCCAGTACTTC.

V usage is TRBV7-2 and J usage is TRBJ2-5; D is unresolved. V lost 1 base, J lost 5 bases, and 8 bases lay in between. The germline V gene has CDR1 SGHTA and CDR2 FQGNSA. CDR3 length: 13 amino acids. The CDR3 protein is CASSLVSRETQYF. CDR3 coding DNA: TGTGCCAGCAGCTTAGTTTCGAGGGAGACCCAGTACTTC.

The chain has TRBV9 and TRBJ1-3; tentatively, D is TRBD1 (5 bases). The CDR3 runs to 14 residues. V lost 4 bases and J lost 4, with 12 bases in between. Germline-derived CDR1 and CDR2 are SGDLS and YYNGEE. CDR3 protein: CASSSRTGGNTIYF. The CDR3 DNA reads TGTGCCAGCAGCTCCCGCACAGGAGGAAACACCATATATTTT.

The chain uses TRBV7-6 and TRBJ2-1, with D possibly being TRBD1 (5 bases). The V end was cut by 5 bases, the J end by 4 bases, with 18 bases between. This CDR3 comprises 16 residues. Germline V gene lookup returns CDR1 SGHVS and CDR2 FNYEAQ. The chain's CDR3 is CASSPLETAIYNEQFF. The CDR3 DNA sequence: TGTGCCAGCAGCCCCTTGGAGACAGCAATTTACAATGAGCAGTTCTTC.

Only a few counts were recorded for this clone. The CDR3 nucleotides are TGCAGCGTCGTGAAGAAGAAGATAGCGGCTAGCACAGATACGCAGTATTTT. This codes for CSVVKKKIAASTDTQYF. The chain couples TRBV29-1 to TRBJ2-3; TRBD2 might be the D (6 bases). The CDR3 extends over 17 amino acids. V lost 6 bases, J lost 0 bases, and 22 bases lay in between. Germline-derived CDR1 and CDR2 are SQVTM and ANQGSEA.

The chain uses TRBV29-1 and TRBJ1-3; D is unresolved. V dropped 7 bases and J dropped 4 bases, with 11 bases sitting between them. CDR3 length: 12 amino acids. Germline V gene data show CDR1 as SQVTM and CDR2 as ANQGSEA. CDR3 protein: CSALRGGNTIYF. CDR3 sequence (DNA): TGCAGCGCCTTGAGAGGAGGAAACACCATATATTTT.

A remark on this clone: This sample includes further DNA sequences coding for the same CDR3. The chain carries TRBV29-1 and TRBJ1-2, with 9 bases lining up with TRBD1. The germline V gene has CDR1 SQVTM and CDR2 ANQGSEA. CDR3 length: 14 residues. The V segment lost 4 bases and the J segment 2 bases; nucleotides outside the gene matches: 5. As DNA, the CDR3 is TGCAGCGTTGTTCGGGACAGGGAAAACTATGGCTACACCTTC. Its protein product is CSVVRDRENYGYTF. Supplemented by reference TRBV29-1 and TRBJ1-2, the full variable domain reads SAVISQKPSRDICQRGTSLTIQCQVDSQVTMMFWYRQQPGQSLTLIATANQGSEATYESGFVIDKFPISRPNLTFSTLTVSNMSPEDSSIYLCSVVRDRENYGYTFGSGTRLTVV.

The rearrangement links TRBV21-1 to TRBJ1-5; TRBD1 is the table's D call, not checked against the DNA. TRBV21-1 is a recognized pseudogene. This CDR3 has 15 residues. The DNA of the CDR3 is TGTGCCAGCAGCAAAGCGCTGGCAGGGAATCAGCCCCAGCATTTT. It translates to CASSKALAGNQPQHF.

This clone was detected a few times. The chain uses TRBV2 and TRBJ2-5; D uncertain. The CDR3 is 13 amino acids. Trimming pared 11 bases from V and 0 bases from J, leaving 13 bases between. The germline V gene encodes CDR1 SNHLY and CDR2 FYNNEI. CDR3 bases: TGTGCCGCCAGGACCGGGTACCAAGAGACCCAGTACTTC. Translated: CAARTGYQETQYF.

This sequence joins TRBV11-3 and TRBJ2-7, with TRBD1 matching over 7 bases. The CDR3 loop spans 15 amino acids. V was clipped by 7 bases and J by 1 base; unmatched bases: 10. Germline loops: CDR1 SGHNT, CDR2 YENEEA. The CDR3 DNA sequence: TGTGCCAGCACCCAACGAGGGACAGAGTCCTACGAGCAGTACTTC. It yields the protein CASTQRGTESYEQYF.

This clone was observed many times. CDR3 loop: CASSRAQQETQYF. For the CDR3, the DNA is TGTGCCAGCAGCCGGGCACAGCAAGAGACCCAGTACTTC. V and J are TRBV28 and TRBJ2-5; no reliable D call. The germline gives CDR1 MDHEN, CDR2 SYDVKM. The CDR3 runs 13 residues. The V end lost 6 bases, the J end lost 2 bases, and 10 bases lay between the germline ends.

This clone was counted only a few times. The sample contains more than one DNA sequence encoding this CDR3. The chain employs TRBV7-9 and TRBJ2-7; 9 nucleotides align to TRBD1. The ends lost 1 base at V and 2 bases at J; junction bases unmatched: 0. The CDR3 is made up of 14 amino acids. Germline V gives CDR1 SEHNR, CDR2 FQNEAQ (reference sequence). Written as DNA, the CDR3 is TGTGCCAGCAGCTTAGGACAGGGGGCCTACGAGCAGTACTTC. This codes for CASSLGQGAYEQYF.

The DNA for the CDR3 is TGTGCCAGCAGCTTGGTAGCCTCTCGAGAGACCCAGTACTTC. This gives the protein CASSLVASRETQYF. The chain joins TRBV5-8 to TRBJ2-5; D remains ambiguous. The V end was cut by 0 bases, the J end by 4 bases, with 10 bases between. Germline lookup yields CDR1 SGHTS and CDR2 YDEGEE. The CDR3 is 14 residues long.

The CDR3 loop is CASSFKGLEGYTF. The DNA for the CDR3 is TGTGCCAGCAGCTTTAAGGGTCTAGAGGGCTACACCTTC. V gene TRBV7-2 combines with J gene TRBJ1-2; D remains unclear. This CDR3 has 13 amino acids. CDR1 and CDR2 from the germline V gene are SGHTA and FQGNSA. V lost 3 bases and J 8 bases, leaving 13 bases between the germline ends. Full variable domain (outside the CDR3, taken from reference TRBV7-2 and TRBJ1-2): GAGVSQSPSNKVTEKGKDVELRCDPISGHTALYWYRQSLGQGLEFLIYFQGNSAPDKSGLPSDRFSAERTGGSVSTLTIQRTQQEDSAVYLCASSFKGLEGYTFGSGTRLTVV.

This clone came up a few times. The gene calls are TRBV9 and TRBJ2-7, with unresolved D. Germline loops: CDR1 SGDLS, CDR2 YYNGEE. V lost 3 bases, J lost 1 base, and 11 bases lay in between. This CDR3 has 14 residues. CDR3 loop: CASSADGVSYEQYF. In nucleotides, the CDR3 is TGTGCCAGCAGCGCCGACGGAGTTTCCTACGAGCAGTACTTC.

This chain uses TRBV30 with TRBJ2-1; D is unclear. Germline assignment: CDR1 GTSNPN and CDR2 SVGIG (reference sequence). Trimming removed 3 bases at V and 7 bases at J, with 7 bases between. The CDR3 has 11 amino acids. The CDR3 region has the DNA TGTGCCTGGAGCGCCGCAAATGAGCAGTTCTTC. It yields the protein CAWSAANEQFF.

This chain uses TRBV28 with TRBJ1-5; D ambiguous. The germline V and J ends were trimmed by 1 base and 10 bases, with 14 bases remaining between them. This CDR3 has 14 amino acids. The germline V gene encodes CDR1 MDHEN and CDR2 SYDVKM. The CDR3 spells CASSLSGFQIPQHF. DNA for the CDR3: TGTGCCAGCAGTTTATCTGGCTTCCAGATACCCCAGCATTTT.

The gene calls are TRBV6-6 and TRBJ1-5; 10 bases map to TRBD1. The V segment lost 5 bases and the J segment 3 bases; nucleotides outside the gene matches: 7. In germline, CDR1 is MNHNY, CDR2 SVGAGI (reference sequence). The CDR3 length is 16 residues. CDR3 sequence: CASSAPGTGDNQPQHF. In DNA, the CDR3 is TGTGCCAGCAGTGCACCCGGGACAGGGGACAATCAGCCCCAGCATTTT.